The rows below give T cell receptor beta chains drawn from one sample of a study of identical twins. TCRdb analysed the 5' RACE reads with MiXCR anew, one entry per CDR3 protein. Here the sample spans around 1.7 million distinct CDR3 sequences, 25% to 35% being singletons. Material for sequencing was cord blood. Source of these receptors: a newborn girl in good health. CDR3s include the opening cysteine and the closing phenylalanine or tryptophan. A D gene is named only where the DNA matches it firmly. Part of the rows lack a size; the others show once, few, many or a class for expanded clones.

TRBV10-2	TRBJ2-3	few	TRBD2	TGCGCCAGCAGTGAGTCTCTTAGCGGGAGAGGTGGGACAGATACGCAGTATTTT	CASSESLSGRGGTDTQYF
TRBV2	TRBJ1-2	-	-	TGTGCCAGCATCCCGGAGGGGAACTATGGCTACACCTTC	CASIPEGNYGYTF
TRBV4-1	TRBJ1-5	-	-	TGCGCCAGCAGCCGCCAAGATCAGCCCCAGCATTTT	CASSRQDQPQHF
TRBV11-1	TRBJ1-3	-	-	TGTGCCAGCAGCCGCGGGACACGCAACACCATATATTTT	CASSRGTRNTIYF
TRBV2	TRBJ1-2	few	-	TGTGCCAGCAGTGATACCGGGTCCCGCGCTCACCTTTATGGCTACACCTTC	CASSDTGSRAHLYGYTF
TRBV6-1	TRBJ1-4	-	TRBD1	TGTGCCAGCAGTGACGGGACAGGAGGAGGAAAACTGTTTTTT	CASSDGTGGGKLFF
TRBV29-1	TRBJ1-1	-	TRBD1	TGCAGCGCGACAGGGGGAATCACTGAAGCTTTCTTT	CSATGGITEAFF
TRBV12-3/TRBV12-4	TRBJ2-5	few	-	TGTGCCAGCAGAGCGACTACAAGAGGGACCCAGTACTTC	CASRATTRGTQYF
TRBV12-3/TRBV12-4	TRBJ1-1	few	TRBD1	TGTGCCAGCAGTTTATGGCTCGGAGACAGGGCAGCTTTCTTT	CASSLWLGDRAAFF
TRBV18	TRBJ2-7	-	-	TGTGCCGGCTCATCGGGACAAAGCTACGAGCAGTACTTC	CAGSSGQSYEQYF
TRBV20-1	TRBJ1-2	-	-	TGCAGTGCTAGAGACGCCATCCTTGGCTACACCTTC	CSARDAILGYTF
TRBV21-1	TRBJ1-3	-	-	TGTGCCAGCAGCAAATCCCATGGACAGGCGAGCTCTGGAAACACCATATATTTT	CASSKSHGQASSGNTIYF
TRBV28	TRBJ2-5	-	-	TGTGCCAGCAGTTGGGGACTTTACAATGAGCAGTACTTC	CASSWGLYNEQYF
TRBV27	TRBJ2-3	-	-	TGTGCCAGCGTTCGGGCAGGCTCCGATACGCAGTATTTT	CASVRAGSDTQYF
TRBV6-1	TRBJ1-1	-	TRBD1	TGTGCCAGCAGTACACAGGGGATGAACACTGAAGCTTTCTTT	CASSTQGMNTEAFF
TRBV12-3/TRBV12-4	TRBJ1-1	few	TRBD1	TGTGCCAGCAGTTTATCGGGACAGGGGGCTGAAGCTTTCTTT	CASSLSGQGAEAFF
TRBV14	TRBJ2-7	-	TRBD2	TGTGCCAGCAGCCAAGATCTGGTGGTAGCGGGCTACGAGCAGTACTTC	CASSQDLVVAGYEQYF
TRBV5-4	TRBJ2-6	-	-	TGTGCCATTGCGAGCTCTGGGGCCAACGTCCTGACTTTC	CAIASSGANVLTF
TRBV24-1	TRBJ2-1	-	TRBD2	TGTGCCACCAGTGATGATAGACTAGCGGTGGGCAATGAGCAGTTCTTC	CATSDDRLAVGNEQFF
TRBV12-5	TRBJ1-5	many	-	TGTGCTAGTGGTTTGGGCAGCAATCAGCCCCAGCATTTT	CASGLGSNQPQHF
TRBV7-2	TRBJ1-2	-	-	TGTGCCAGCAGCTTAGGGGGGTTTGGGGGGCAAGGGTTTGGCTACACCTTC	CASSLGGFGGQGFGYTF
TRBV24-1	TRBJ2-1	-	TRBD2	TGTGCCACCAAGGGGACTACCAACAATGAGCAGTTCTTC	CATKGTTNNEQFF
TRBV7-6	TRBJ2-7	-	TRBD2	TGTGCCAGCAGCAAAAGGGGACTAGCAGCCTACGAGCAGTACTTC	CASSKRGLAAYEQYF
TRBV13	TRBJ1-2	few	-	TGTGCCAGCAGCCCCCGGGACGGACTTTATGGCTACACCTTC	CASSPRDGLYGYTF
TRBV12-3/TRBV12-4	TRBJ2-1	many	-	TGTGCCAGCAGTTTCCCAGGCAGGAATGAGCAGTTCTTC	CASSFPGRNEQFF
TRBV10-3	TRBJ1-1	-	TRBD1	TGTGCCATCAGAGATAGACAGGGACCATTGAACACTGAAGCTTTCTTT	CAIRDRQGPLNTEAFF
TRBV12-3/TRBV12-4	TRBJ2-3	many	-	TGTGCCAGCAGGTCTCGCCAAGCGGATACGCAGTATTTT	CASRSRQADTQYF
TRBV7-2	TRBJ1-2	few	-	TGTGCCAGCAGCGACTGGGTCTATGGCTACACCTTC	CASSDWVYGYTF
TRBV27	TRBJ2-5	many	-	TGTGCCAGCAGGCGGCAAGAGACCCAGTACTTC	CASRRQETQYF
TRBV30	TRBJ2-3	-	-	TGTGCCTGGATCCCGCACAGAGGCACAGATACGCAGTATTTT	CAWIPHRGTDTQYF